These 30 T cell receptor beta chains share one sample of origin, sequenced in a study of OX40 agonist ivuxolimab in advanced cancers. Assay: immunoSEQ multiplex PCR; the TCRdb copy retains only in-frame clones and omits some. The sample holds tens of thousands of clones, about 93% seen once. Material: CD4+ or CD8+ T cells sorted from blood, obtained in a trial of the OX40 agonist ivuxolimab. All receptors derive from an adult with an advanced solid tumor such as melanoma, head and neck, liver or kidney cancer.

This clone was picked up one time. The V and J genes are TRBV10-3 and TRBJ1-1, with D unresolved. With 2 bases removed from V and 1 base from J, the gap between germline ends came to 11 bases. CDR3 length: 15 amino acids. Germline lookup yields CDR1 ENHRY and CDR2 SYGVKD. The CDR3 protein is CAISEKGDPNTEAFF. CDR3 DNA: TGTGCCATCAGTGAGAAGGGAGACCCGAACACTGAAGCTTTCTTT.

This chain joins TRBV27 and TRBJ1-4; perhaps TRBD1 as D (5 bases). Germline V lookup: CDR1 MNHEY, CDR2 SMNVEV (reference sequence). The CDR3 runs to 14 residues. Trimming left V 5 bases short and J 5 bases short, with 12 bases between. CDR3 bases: TGTGCCAGCAGTCCCGGGACCTCAAATGAAAAACTGTTTTTT. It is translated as CASSPGTSNEKLFF. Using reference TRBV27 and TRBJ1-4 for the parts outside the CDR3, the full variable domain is EAQVTQNPRYLITVTGKKLTVTCSQNMNHEYMSWYRQDPGLGLRQIYYSMNVEVTDKGDVPEGYKVSRKEKRNFPLILESPSPNQTSLYFCASSPGTSNEKLFFGSGTQLSVL.

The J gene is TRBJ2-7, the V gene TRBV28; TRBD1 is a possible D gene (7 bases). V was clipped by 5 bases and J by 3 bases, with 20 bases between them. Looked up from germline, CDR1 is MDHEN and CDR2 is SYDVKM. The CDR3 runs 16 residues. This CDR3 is CASSPAGGLPLYEQYF. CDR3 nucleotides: TGTGCCAGCAGTCCCGCAGGGGGACTCCCGCTCTACGAGCAGTACTTC.

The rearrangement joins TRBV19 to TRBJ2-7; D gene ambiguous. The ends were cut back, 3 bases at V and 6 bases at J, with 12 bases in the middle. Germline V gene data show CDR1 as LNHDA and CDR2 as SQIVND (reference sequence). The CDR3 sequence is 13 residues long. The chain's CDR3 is CASSITGSSEQYF. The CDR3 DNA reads TGTGCCAGTAGTATTACGGGCAGCAGCGAGCAGTACTTC.

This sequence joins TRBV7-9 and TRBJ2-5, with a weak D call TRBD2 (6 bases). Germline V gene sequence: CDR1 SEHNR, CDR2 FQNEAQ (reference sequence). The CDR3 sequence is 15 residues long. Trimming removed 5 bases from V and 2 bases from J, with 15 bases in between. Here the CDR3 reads CASSPRERAQETQYF. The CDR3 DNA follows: TGTGCCAGCAGCCCCAGGGAGCGGGCACAAGAGACCCAGTACTTC.

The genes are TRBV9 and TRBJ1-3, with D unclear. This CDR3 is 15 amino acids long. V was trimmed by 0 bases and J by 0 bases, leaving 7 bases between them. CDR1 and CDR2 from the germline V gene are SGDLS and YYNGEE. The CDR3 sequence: CASSVGESSGNTIYF. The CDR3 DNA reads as TGTGCCAGCAGCGTAGGAGAAAGCTCTGGAAACACCATATATTTT.

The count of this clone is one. The CDR3 coding sequence is TGTGCCAGCAGTTTATCGACTAACACCGGGGAGCTGTTTTTT. Translated, it gives CASSLSTNTGELFF. This chain uses TRBV27 with TRBJ2-2; D is ambiguous. The CDR3 runs 14 residues. The germline V and J ends were trimmed by 0 bases and 2 bases, with 4 bases remaining between them. The V gene's germline CDR1 is MNHEY and CDR2 SMNVEV (reference sequence).

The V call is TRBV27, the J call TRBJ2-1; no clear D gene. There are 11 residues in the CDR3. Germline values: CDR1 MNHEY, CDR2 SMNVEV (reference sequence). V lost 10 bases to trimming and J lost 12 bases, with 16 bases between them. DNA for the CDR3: TGTGCCACCGGCCCCCCTATCGCGCAGTTCTTC. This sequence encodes CATGPPIAQFF.

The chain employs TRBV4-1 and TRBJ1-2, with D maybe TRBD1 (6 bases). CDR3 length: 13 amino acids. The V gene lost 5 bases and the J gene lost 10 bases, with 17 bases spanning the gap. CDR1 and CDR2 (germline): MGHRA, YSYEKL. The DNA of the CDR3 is TGCGCCAGCAGCTTTTTCCACACAGGGTTCTACACCTTC. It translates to CASSFFHTGFYTF.

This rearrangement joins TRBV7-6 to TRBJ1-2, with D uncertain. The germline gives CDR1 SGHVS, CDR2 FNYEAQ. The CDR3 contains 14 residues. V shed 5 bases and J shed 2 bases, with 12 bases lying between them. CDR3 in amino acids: CASSPKSTNYGYTF. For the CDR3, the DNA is TGTGCCAGCAGCCCGAAATCAACAAACTATGGCTACACCTTC.

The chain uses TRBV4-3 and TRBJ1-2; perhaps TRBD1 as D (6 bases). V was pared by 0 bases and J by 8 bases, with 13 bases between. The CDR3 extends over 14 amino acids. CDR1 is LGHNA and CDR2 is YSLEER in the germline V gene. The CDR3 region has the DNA TGCGCCAGCAGCCAAGACTTTCGGGGGCAGGGCTACACCTTC. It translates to CASSQDFRGQGYTF.

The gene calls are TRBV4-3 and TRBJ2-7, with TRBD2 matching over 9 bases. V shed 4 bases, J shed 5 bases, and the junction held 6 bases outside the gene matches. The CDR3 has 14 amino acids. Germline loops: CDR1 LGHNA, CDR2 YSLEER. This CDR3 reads CASSPGLASHEQYF. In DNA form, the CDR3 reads TGCGCCAGCAGCCCGGGACTAGCTTCCCACGAGCAGTACTTC.

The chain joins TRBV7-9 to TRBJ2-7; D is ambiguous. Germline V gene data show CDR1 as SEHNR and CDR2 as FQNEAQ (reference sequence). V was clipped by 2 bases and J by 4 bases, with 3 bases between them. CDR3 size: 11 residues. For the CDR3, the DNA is TGTGCCAGCAGCTTATATTACGAGCAGTACTTC. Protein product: CASSLYYEQYF.

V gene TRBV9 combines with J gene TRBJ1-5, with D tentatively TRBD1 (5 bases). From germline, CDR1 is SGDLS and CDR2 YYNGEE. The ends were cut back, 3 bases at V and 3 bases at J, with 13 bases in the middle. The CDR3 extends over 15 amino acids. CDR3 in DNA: TGTGCCAGCAGCGCTCGCCCAGGGAACAATCAGCCCCAGCATTTT. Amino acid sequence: CASSARPGNNQPQHF.

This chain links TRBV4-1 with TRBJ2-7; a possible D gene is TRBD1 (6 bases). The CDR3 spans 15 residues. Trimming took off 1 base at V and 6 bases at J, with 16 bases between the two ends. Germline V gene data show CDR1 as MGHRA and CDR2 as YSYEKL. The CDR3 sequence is CASSQVLQGGAEQYF. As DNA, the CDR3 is TGCGCCAGCAGCCAAGTATTACAGGGTGGAGCCGAGCAGTACTTC.

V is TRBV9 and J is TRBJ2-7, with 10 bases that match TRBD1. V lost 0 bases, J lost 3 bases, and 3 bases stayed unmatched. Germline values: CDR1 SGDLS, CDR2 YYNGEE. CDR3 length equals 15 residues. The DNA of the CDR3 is TGTGCCAGCAGCGTAGGGGACAGGGGCCTCTACGAGCAGTACTTC. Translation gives CASSVGDRGLYEQYF.

In nucleotides, the CDR3 is TGTGCCAGCAGCTTGACGGATACGCAGTATTTT. It yields the protein CASSLTDTQYF. The V gene is TRBV7-9, the J gene TRBJ2-3; the D is unclear. Germline V gives CDR1 SEHNR, CDR2 FQNEAQ (reference sequence). The CDR3 runs 11 residues. V was clipped by 3 bases and J by 6 bases, with 4 bases between them.

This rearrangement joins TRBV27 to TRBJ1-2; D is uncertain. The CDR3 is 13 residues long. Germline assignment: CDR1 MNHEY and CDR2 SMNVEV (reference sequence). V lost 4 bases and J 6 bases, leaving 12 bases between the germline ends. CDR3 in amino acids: CASSSLGSHGYTF. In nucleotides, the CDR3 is TGTGCCAGCAGTTCCCTGGGGAGTCATGGCTACACCTTC.

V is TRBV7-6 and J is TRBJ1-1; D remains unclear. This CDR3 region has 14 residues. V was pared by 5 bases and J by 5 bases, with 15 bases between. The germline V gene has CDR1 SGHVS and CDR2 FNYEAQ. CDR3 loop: CASSLFVDGTEAFF. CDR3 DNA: TGTGCCAGCAGCCTCTTCGTAGATGGGACTGAAGCTTTCTTT.

CDR3 sequence: CASSLQDYTEAFF. The CDR3 nucleotides read TGTGCCAGCAGTCTACAGGACTACACTGAAGCTTTCTTT. The rearrangement uses TRBV25-1 and TRBJ1-1; D perhaps matches TRBD1 (5 bases). The CDR3 runs 13 residues. Germline V gives CDR1 MGHDK, CDR2 SYGVNS. V was trimmed by 5 bases and J by 3 bases, leaving 10 bases between them.

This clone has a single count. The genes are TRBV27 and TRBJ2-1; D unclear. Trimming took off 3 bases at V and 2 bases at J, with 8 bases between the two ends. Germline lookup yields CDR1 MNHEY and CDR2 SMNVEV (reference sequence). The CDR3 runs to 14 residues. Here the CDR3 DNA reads TGTGCCAGCAGTTTTGGACCAGCCTACAATGAGCAGTTCTTC. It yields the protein CASSFGPAYNEQFF.

The CDR3 sequence: CSVGSRDREKGPYYEQYF. CDR3 sequence (DNA): TGCAGCGTTGGGTCCCGGGACAGGGAAAAAGGGCCTTACTACGAGCAGTACTTC. The chain uses TRBV29-1 and TRBJ2-7; 9 positions agree with TRBD1. Germline CDR1 reads SQVTM; CDR2 reads ANQGSEA. The CDR3 consists of 18 residues. V trimming: 4 bases; J trimming: 3 bases; junction bases outside the gene matches: 19.

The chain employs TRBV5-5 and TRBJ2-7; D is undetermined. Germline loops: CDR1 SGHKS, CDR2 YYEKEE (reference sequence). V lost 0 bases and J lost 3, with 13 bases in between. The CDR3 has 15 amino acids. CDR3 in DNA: TGTGCCAGCAGCTTGGTACAGACTTATGACTACGAGCAGTACTTC. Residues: CASSLVQTYDYEQYF.

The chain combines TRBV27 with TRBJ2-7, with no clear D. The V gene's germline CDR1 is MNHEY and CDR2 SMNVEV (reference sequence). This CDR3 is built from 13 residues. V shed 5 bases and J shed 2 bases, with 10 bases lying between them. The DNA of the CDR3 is TGTGCCAGCAGTCCCCCCCTGACCTACGAGCAGTACTTC. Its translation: CASSPPLTYEQYF.

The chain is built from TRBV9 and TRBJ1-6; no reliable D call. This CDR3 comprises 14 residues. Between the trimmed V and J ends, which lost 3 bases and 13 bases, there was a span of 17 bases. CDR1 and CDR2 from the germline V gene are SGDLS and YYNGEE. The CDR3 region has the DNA TGTGCCAGCAGCGAATGGGATCGCCTACGCCCCCTCCACTTT. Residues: CASSEWDRLRPLHF.

The CDR3 here is CASSAPGQGVTEAFF. CDR3 in DNA: TGCGCCAGCAGCGCTCCGGGACAGGGGGTGACTGAAGCTTTCTTT. This sequence joins TRBV4-1 and TRBJ1-1, with 11 positions matching TRBD1. The CDR3 extends over 15 amino acids. Germline V gives CDR1 MGHRA, CDR2 YSYEKL. With 5 bases clipped from V and 5 bases from J, the junction kept 7 bases outside the gene matches.

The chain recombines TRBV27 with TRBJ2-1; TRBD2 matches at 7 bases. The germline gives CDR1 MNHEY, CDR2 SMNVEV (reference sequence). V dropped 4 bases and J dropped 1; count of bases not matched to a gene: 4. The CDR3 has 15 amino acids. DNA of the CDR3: TGTGCCAGCAGTTCCGTGGGACTATCCTACAATGAGCAGTTCTTC. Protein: CASSSVGLSYNEQFF.

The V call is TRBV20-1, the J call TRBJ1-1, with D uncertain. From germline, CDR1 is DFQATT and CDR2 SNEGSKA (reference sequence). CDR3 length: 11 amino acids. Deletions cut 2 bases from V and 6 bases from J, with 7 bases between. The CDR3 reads CSARRVPEAFF. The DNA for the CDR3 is TGCAGTGCTAGAAGGGTCCCTGAAGCTTTCTTT.

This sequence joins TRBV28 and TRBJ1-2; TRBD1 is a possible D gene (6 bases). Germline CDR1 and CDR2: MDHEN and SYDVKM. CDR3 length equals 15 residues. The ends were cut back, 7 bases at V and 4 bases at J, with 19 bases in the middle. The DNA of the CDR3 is TGTGCCAGCAACTATGGCCCAGGGGTCTTCTATGGCTACACCTTC. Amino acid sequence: CASNYGPGVFYGYTF.

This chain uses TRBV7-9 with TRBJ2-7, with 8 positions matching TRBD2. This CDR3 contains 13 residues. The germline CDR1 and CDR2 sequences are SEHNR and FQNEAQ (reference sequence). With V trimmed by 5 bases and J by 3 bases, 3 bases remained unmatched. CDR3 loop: CASSEREHYEQYF. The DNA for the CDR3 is TGTGCCAGCAGCGAGCGGGAGCACTACGAGCAGTACTTC.